Below, 17 T cell receptor beta chains from the same sample are listed, as sequenced in a study of T cell repertoires in cytomegalovirus infection. No antigen is known for these receptors. MiXCR, applied by TCRdb to the reads, yields one record per CDR3 protein. This table holds approximately 130,000 distinct CDR3 sequences, more than 20% found once. Sequences were obtained from PBMCs, sequenced either directly or after in vitro stimulation (not recorded which). The origin of the receptors is a human donor in good health (CMV status not recorded). Some clones in this sample may be carry-over from other donors' samples.

This clonotype was observed once. The V call is TRBV11-1, the J call TRBJ2-7, with TRBD1 identical over 7 bases. The CDR3 runs 14 residues. Germline V gene sequence: CDR1 SGHAT, CDR2 FQDESV (reference sequence). V gave up 1 base and J gave up 4 bases; unmatched junction bases: 4. The CDR3 region is CASSLEGQSYEQYF. CDR3 sequence (DNA): TGTGCCAGCAGCTTAGAGGGACAGTCTTACGAGCAGTACTTC.

This chain links TRBV6-2 or TRBV6-3 with TRBJ1-5; D is undetermined. CDR3 size: 14 residues. Germline V gene lookup returns CDR1 MNHEY and CDR2 SVGEGT. Between the trimmed V and J ends, which lost 2 bases and 7 bases, there was a span of 12 bases. The CDR3 here is CASSYPTGRQPQHF. CDR3 DNA sequence: TGTGCCAGCAGTTACCCCACTGGGAGGCAGCCCCAGCATTTT.

This clonotype was recorded a few times. The genes are TRBV11-2 and TRBJ2-1; possible D gene TRBD2, 5 bases. Germline CDR1 is SGHAT and CDR2 is FQNNGV. The CDR3 extends over 16 amino acids. With 5 bases removed from V and 9 bases from J, the gap between germline ends came to 23 bases. CDR3 sequence (DNA): TGTGCCAGCAGCGGCACCACGGGATTTTCGCGTGGTGAGCAGTTCTTC. The encoded protein is CASSGTTGFSRGEQFF.

In regard to this clonotype: One base away lies a much larger clone, so this may be a sequencing read error. This chain links TRBV7-3 with TRBJ2-3; D might be TRBD2 (6 bases). Germline loops: CDR1 SGHTA, CDR2 FQGTGA. Trimming left V 3 bases short and J 5 bases short, with 15 bases between. The CDR3 has 15 residues. CDR3: CASSLGRQCIDTQYF. Here the CDR3 DNA reads TGTGCCAGCAGCTTGGGGAGGCAGTGCATAGATACGCAGTATTTT.

This clonotype was seen many times. The genes are TRBV28 and TRBJ1-2, with no clear D. Germline V gene sequence: CDR1 MDHEN, CDR2 SYDVKM. CDR3 length: 10 amino acids. The CDR3 nucleotides are TGTGGGTCCGGGAGTTATGGCTACACCTTC. Translation gives CGSGSYGYTF.

The chain combines TRBV28 with TRBJ2-1; 12 bases are a match to TRBD2. Trimming removed 4 bases from V and 0 bases from J; junction bases left unmatched: 7. This CDR3 region has 18 residues. CDR1 and CDR2 from the germline V gene are MDHEN and SYDVKM. The DNA for the CDR3 is TGTGCCAGCAGTTCTCCTAGCGGGAGGGCTTACTCCTACAATGAGCAGTTCTTC. Amino acids: CASSSPSGRAYSYNEQFF.

The V call is TRBV11-1, the J call TRBJ2-5, with D possibly called TRBD1 or TRBD2 (5 bases each). The CDR3 is made up of 18 amino acids. The germline V gene encodes CDR1 SGHAT and CDR2 FQDESV (reference sequence). The V end lost 0 bases, the J end lost 0 bases, and 17 bases lay between the germline ends. CDR3 sequence: CASSLAHGTSMYQETQYF. CDR3 bases: TGTGCCAGCAGCTTAGCGCACGGGACCTCGATGTACCAAGAGACCCAGTACTTC.

This clonotype has a handful of counts. The rearrangement links TRBV7-9 to TRBJ2-7; 11 positions match TRBD2. After removal of 5 bases from V and 4 bases from J, the junction contained 7 bases not matched to a gene. The CDR3 extends over 15 amino acids. Germline V lookup: CDR1 SEHNR, CDR2 FQNEAQ (reference sequence). The CDR3 here is CASSQTTSGTYEQYV. The CDR3, as DNA: TGTGCCAGCAGCCAGACGACTAGCGGGACGTACGAGCAGTACGTC.

This sequence joins TRBV27 and TRBJ2-5; no reliable D call. The germline V gene encodes CDR1 MNHEY and CDR2 SMNVEV (reference sequence). Deletions cut 6 bases from V and 1 base from J, with 12 bases between. The CDR3 consists of 14 residues. The CDR3 loop is CASSPPGSQETQYF. In DNA, the CDR3 is TGTGCCAGCAGCCCCCCGGGCAGCCAAGAGACCCAGTACTTC.

This clonotype was counted ten times or more. The chain recombines TRBV7-2 with TRBJ1-2; weak D call: TRBD1 (5 bases). Trimming stripped 5 bases from V and 4 bases from J, with 14 bases between. Germline V gives CDR1 SGHTA, CDR2 FQGNSA. CDR3 length: 14 amino acids. The CDR3 DNA reads as TGTGCCAGCAGCCCATCGGGGGTAGTCTATGGCTACACCTTC. This translates into CASSPSGVVYGYTF.

The chain joins TRBV19 to TRBJ2-5; 11 positions agree with TRBD2. The V gene's germline CDR1 is LNHDA and CDR2 SQIVND (reference sequence). The CDR3 runs to 16 residues. V lost 6 bases and J lost 1; bases outside the gene matches: 7. The CDR3 DNA reads TGTGCCAGTAGCGGGATAGCGGGAGGGGTCCAAGAGACCCAGTACTTC. As protein: CASSGIAGGVQETQYF.

This clonotype was counted a few times. The V gene is TRBV6-2 or TRBV6-3, the J gene TRBJ2-7, with 8 bases matching TRBD2. Germline CDR1 reads MNHEY; CDR2 reads SVGEGT. The junction had 3 bases not matched to a gene; V was cut back by 5 bases and J by 3 bases. The CDR3 has 13 amino acids. Written as DNA, the CDR3 is TGTGCCAGCAGTAGGGGACTAGACTACGAGCAGTACGTC. Its protein product is CASSRGLDYEQYV.

CDR3 residues: CASSSQPNQPQHF. The CDR3 nucleotides are TGTGCCAGCAGCTCGCAGCCTAATCAGCCCCAGCATTTT. V gene TRBV5-4 combines with J gene TRBJ1-5; D gene unclear. Trimming removed 3 bases from V and 4 bases from J, with 8 bases in between. CDR3 length equals 13 residues. Germline CDR1 SGHNT, CDR2 YYREEE (reference sequence).

This clonotype has just a few counts. The chain carries TRBV10-3 and TRBJ1-1; D is unclear. The CDR3 sequence is 12 residues long. Germline values: CDR1 ENHRY, CDR2 SYGVKD. V lost 9 bases and J lost 1, with 9 bases in between. CDR3 protein: CAMSDQNTEAFF. The CDR3, as DNA: TGTGCCATGTCTGACCAGAACACTGAAGCTTTCTTT.

This clonotype was observed a few times. The chain has TRBV4-3 and TRBJ2-3; no clear D gene. Germline lookup yields CDR1 LGHNA and CDR2 YSLEER. The CDR3 extends over 13 amino acids. V lost 0 bases to trimming and J lost 10 bases, with 11 bases between them. The CDR3: CASSQEFSGAQYF. The CDR3 region has the DNA TGCGCCAGCAGCCAAGAATTTTCTGGCGCGCAGTATTTT.

The chain has TRBV4-2 and TRBJ1-2; D call uncertain. V was shortened by 0 bases and J by 4 bases, with 12 bases between the two germline ends. CDR1 LGHNA and CDR2 YNFKEQ come from the germline V gene. This CDR3 is built from 15 residues. DNA of the CDR3: TGTGCCAGCAGCCAAGATTCCCAGGACCTCTATGGCTACACCTTC. Protein: CASSQDSQDLYGYTF.

Concerning this clonotype itself: Because the CDR3 is missing its conserved closing phenylalanine or tryptophan, this is likely a read error. This chain joins TRBV24-1 and TRBJ2-5, with D unresolved. Germline V gives CDR1 KGHDR, CDR2 SFDVKD. With 3 bases removed from V and 5 bases from J, the gap between germline ends came to 15 bases. The length of the CDR3 is 15 residues. The CDR3 nucleotides read TGTGCCACCAGTGATCCTCACGGAAGTCAGGAGACCCAGTACCTC. Amino acids: CATSDPHGSQETQYL.